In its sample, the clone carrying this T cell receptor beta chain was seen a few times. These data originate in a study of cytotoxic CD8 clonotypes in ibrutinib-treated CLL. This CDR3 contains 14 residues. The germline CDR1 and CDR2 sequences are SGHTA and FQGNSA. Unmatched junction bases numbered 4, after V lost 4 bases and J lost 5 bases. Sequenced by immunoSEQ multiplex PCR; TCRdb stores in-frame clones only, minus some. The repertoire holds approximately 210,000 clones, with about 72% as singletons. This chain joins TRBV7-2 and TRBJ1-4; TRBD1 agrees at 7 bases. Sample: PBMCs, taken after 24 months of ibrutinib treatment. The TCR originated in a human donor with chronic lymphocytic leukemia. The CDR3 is CASSWEDRNEKLFF. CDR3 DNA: TGTGCCAGCAGCTGGGAGGACAGGAATGAAAAACTGTTTTTT.